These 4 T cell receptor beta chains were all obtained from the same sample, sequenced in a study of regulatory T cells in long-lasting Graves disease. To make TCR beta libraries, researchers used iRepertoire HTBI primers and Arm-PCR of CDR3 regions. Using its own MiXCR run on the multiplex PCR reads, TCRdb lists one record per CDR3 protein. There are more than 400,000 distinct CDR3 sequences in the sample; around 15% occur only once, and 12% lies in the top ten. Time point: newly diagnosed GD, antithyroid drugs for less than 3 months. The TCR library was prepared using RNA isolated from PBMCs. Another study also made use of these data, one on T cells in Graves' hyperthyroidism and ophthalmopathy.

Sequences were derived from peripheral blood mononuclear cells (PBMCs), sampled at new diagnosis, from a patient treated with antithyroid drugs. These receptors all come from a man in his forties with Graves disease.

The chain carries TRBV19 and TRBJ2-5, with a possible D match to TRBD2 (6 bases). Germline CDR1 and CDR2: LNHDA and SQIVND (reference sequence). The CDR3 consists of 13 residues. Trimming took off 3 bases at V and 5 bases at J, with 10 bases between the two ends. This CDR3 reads CASSIGREETQYF. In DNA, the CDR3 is TGTGCCAGTAGTATCGGGAGAGAGGAGACCCAGTACTTC.

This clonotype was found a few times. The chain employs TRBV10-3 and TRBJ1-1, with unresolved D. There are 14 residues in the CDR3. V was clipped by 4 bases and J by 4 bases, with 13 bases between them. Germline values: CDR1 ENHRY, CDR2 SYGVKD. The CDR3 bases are TGTGCCATCAGTGGGACCGCATTCATCACTGAAGCTTTCTTT. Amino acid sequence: CAISGTAFITEAFF.

The CDR3 sequence is CASSSDWTSGSYEQFF. CDR3 in DNA: TGTGCCAGCAGCTCGGACTGGACTAGCGGGAGTTATGAGCAGTTCTTC. This chain connects TRBV11-2 to TRBJ2-1; 13 positions agree with TRBD2. Trimming removed 4 bases from V and 8 bases from J; junction bases left unmatched: 8. There are 16 residues in the CDR3. The germline gives CDR1 SGHAT, CDR2 FQNNGV.

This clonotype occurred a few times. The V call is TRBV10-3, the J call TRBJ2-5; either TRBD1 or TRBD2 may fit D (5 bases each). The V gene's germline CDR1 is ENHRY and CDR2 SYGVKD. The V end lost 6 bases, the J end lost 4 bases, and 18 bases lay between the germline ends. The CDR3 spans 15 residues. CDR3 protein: CAISPQLGVGETQYF. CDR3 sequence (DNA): TGTGCCATCAGCCCCCAGTTGGGGGTCGGAGAGACCCAGTACTTC.